This is a list of T cell receptor beta chains from one sample in a study of T-cell reconstitution after alpha-beta-depleted transplantation in children. TCRdb re-called the PCR reads through MiXCR, storing one row per CDR3 protein. The sample has just over 70,000 distinct CDR3 sequences; approximately 7.3% are singletons. The sequencing used PBMCs from the stem cell graft donor, collected from the stem cell graft. These receptors all come from a human donor who donated a stem cell graft to a child with acute lymphoblastic leukemia. Both conserved end residues are part of each CDR3. The D gene is left open where the match is weak. Size values are once, few and many counts, or a class for expanded clones, and some rows have none.

d_gene | j_gene | len | abundance | v_gene | CDR3aa | CDR3nt
TRBD1 | TRBJ2-6 | 15 | many | TRBV7-9 | CASSFRGRGANVLTF | TGTGCCAGCAGCTTTAGGGGGCGTGGGGCCAACGTCCTGACTTTC
TRBD2 | TRBJ2-5 | 15 | many | TRBV7-3 | CASSAAGTIGETQYF | TGTGCCAGCAGCGCGGCCGGGACTATAGGAGAGACCCAGTACTTC
- | TRBJ1-1 | 13 | - | TRBV29-1 | CSVPQGLSTEAFF | TGCAGCGTTCCTCAGGGGCTTAGCACTGAAGCTTTCTTT
- | TRBJ2-7 | 14 | - | TRBV6-5 | CASSPLTTRDEQYF | TGTGCCAGCAGTCCCCTCACTACGAGGGACGAGCAGTACTTC
- | TRBJ2-2 | 11 | - | TRBV29-1 | CSVGHIGELFF | TGCAGCGTGGGACACATCGGGGAGCTGTTTTTT
- | TRBJ1-5 | 12 | many | TRBV7-9 | CASSLGGQPQHF | TGTGCCAGCAGCTTAGGGGGGCAGCCCCAGCATTTT
- | TRBJ2-1 | 11 | - | TRBV28 | CASSSGLSMFF | TGTGCCAGCAGTTCGGGCCTCTCCATGTTCTTC
- | TRBJ1-1 | 16 | many | TRBV7-2 | CASRGWNRGNPYEAFF | TGTGCCAGCAGAGGATGGAACCGGGGAAACCCGTATGAAGCTTTCTTT
- | TRBJ1-1 | 14 | many | TRBV20-1 | CSPSQRNMNTEAFF | TGCAGTCCAAGCCAGCGAAACATGAACACTGAAGCTTTCTTT
- | TRBJ1-5 | 15 | - | TRBV6-2/TRBV6-3 | CASSSRVFSNQPQHF | TGTGCCAGCAGTTCCAGGGTATTTAGCAATCAGCCCCAGCATTTT
TRBD2 | TRBJ2-3 | 14 | many | TRBV6-2/TRBV6-3 | CASSMGLATDTQYF | TGTGCCAGCAGTATGGGACTAGCCACAGATACGCAGTATTTT
TRBD2 | TRBJ2-1 | 15 | few | TRBV11-2 | CASSKEGTSTINRFF | TGTGCCAGCAGCAAAGAGGGGACTAGCACTATTAATCGGTTCTTC
- | TRBJ2-3 | 14 | many | TRBV5-1 | CASSFETAPDAQYF | TGCGCCAGCAGCTTTGAGACAGCCCCCGATGCGCAGTATTTT
- | TRBJ2-1 | 15 | - | TRBV7-2 | CASSPQRGQYNEQFF | TGTGCCAGCAGCCCCCAGCGGGGACAGTACAATGAGCAGTTCTTC
- | TRBJ2-3 | 16 | - | TRBV11-1 | CASSLHRNSNTDTQYF | TGTGCCAGCAGCTTGCACAGAAACTCGAACACAGATACGCAGTATTTT
- | TRBJ2-5 | 14 | many | TRBV11-3 | CASSLGSGKETQYF | TGTGCCAGCAGCTTAGGCTCAGGCAAAGAGACCCAGTACTTC
TRBD1 | TRBJ2-3 | 14 | - | TRBV6-2/TRBV6-3 | CASSYSLTGPTQYF | TGTGCCAGCAGTTACTCGCTGACAGGGCCTACGCAGTATTTT
TRBD1 | TRBJ2-2 | 16 | many | TRBV9 | CASSVLTGGGSGELFF | TGTGCCAGCAGCGTACTGACAGGGGGCGGTTCCGGGGAGCTGTTTTTT
- | TRBJ1-2 | 15 | many | TRBV18 | CASSYTGPRSDGYTF | TGTGCCAGCTCATACACAGGGCCGAGGAGCGATGGCTACACCTTC
- | TRBJ2-4 | 14 | - | TRBV6-1 | CASGVELKDNIQYF | TGTGCCAGTGGGGTCGAACTAAAGGACAACATTCAGTACTTC
- | TRBJ2-1 | 13 | few | TRBV20-1 | CSAGRRVGNEQFF | TGCAGTGCTGGCAGGAGGGTGGGGAATGAGCAGTTCTTC
TRBD1 | TRBJ1-2 | 13 | many | TRBV24-1 | CATSDLGQGGYTF | TGTGCCACCAGTGATTTGGGACAGGGGGGCTACACCTTC
TRBD1 | TRBJ1-5 | 17 | many | TRBV6-1 | CASSEAPGGQGDQPQHF | TGTGCCAGCAGTGAAGCCCCCGGAGGACAGGGGGATCAGCCCCAGCATTTT
TRBD1 | TRBJ2-7 | 13 | many | TRBV5-1 | CASSLAQGAEQYF | TGCGCCAGCAGCTTGGCACAGGGGGCCGAGCAGTACTTC
TRBD1 | TRBJ1-1 | 14 | many | TRBV12-3/TRBV12-4 | CASRLRTGETEAFF | TGTGCCAGCAGATTAAGGACAGGAGAAACTGAAGCTTTCTTT
- | TRBJ2-3 | 16 | many | TRBV12-3/TRBV12-4 | CASSFPREISTDTQYF | TGTGCCAGCAGTTTCCCCCGGGAGATCAGCACAGATACGCAGTATTTT
- | TRBJ1-1 | 15 | many | TRBV29-1 | CSVDRGTSMNTEAFF | TGCAGCGTTGATAGGGGGACCAGCATGAACACTGAAGCTTTCTTT
TRBD1 | TRBJ1-1 | 14 | many | TRBV7-3 | CASSLSGGRTEAFF | TGTGCCAGCAGCTTATCAGGGGGGCGGACTGAAGCTTTCTTT
TRBD1 | TRBJ2-3 | 14 | - | TRBV11-2 | CASSVLQGVDTQYF | TGTGCCAGCAGCGTATTACAGGGGGTTGATACGCAGTATTTT
TRBD2 | TRBJ2-1 | 16 | many | TRBV4-3 | CASSQDSSGGYNEQFF | TGCGCCAGCAGCCAAGACTCCAGCGGGGGTTACAATGAGCAGTTCTTC
- | TRBJ1-6 | 16 | many | TRBV4-3 | CASSQMGQSNNSPLHF | TGCGCCAGCAGCCAAATGGGGCAGAGCAATAATTCACCCCTCCACTTT
- | TRBJ2-7 | 14 | - | TRBV6-1 | CASSERGVGWEQYF | TGTGCCAGCAGTGAGAGAGGAGTGGGGTGGGAGCAGTACTTC
- | TRBJ1-2 | 11 | - | TRBV4-1 | CASAGTGGYTF | TGCGCCAGCGCAGGCACCGGTGGCTACACCTTC
TRBD1 | TRBJ1-6 | 16 | many | TRBV6-5 | CASSSRTTGFNSPLHF | TGTGCCAGCAGTTCCCGAACGACAGGGTTTAATTCACCCCTCCACTTT
TRBD2 | TRBJ2-7 | 16 | many | TRBV9 | CASSPRAGAGPYEQYF | TGTGCCAGCAGCCCCCGAGCGGGAGCCGGCCCCTACGAGCAGTACTTC
- | TRBJ1-3 | 18 | - | TRBV12-3/TRBV12-4 | CASSLARREFQGGNTIYF | TGTGCCAGCAGTTTAGCGCGTCGGGAGTTTCAAGGTGGAAACACCATATATTTT
TRBD2 | TRBJ2-2 | 18 | - | TRBV5-4 | CASSLGAGTSGYTGELFF | TGTGCCAGCAGCTTGGGGGCTGGGACTAGCGGGTACACCGGGGAGCTGTTTTTT
TRBD2 | TRBJ2-3 | 15 | many | TRBV20-1 | CSASGPSGWADTQYF | TGCAGTGCTAGTGGGCCTAGCGGGTGGGCGGATACGCAGTATTTT
- | TRBJ2-3 | 15 | many | TRBV6-1 | CASRRTGYSTDTQYF | TGTGCCAGCCGTCGAACAGGGTACAGCACAGATACGCAGTATTTT
- | TRBJ2-3 | 15 | many | TRBV20-1 | CSATTLRATTETQYF | TGCAGTGCTACCACCCTCCGGGCCACGACGGAGACGCAGTATTTT
- | TRBJ2-7 | 12 | - | TRBV12-3/TRBV12-4 | CASSPFGYEQYF | TGTGCCAGCAGTCCCTTTGGCTACGAGCAGTACTTC
TRBD2 | TRBJ2-7 | 15 | many | TRBV6-2/TRBV6-3 | CASSYEAGGSYEQYF | TGTGCCAGCAGTTATGAGGCGGGAGGGTCCTACGAGCAGTACTTC
- | TRBJ1-1 | 15 | few | TRBV28 | CASSPHRPSRVEAFF | TGTGCCAGCAGTCCTCACCGACCGAGCCGTGTTGAAGCTTTCTTT
TRBD1 | TRBJ1-1 | 14 | many | TRBV5-5 | CASLRTGGNTEAFF | TGTGCCAGCCTTCGGACAGGAGGGAACACTGAAGCTTTCTTT
TRBD2 | TRBJ2-7 | 22 | many | TRBV7-4 | CASSFFSSPTGTSGRAGFEQYF | TGTGCCAGCAGCTTTTTCTCCTCACCCACTGGGACTAGCGGGAGGGCCGGGTTCGAGCAGTACTTC
TRBD1 | TRBJ2-7 | 15 | many | TRBV11-2 | CASSLMGAGGDEQYF | TGTGCCAGCAGCTTAATGGGTGCAGGGGGCGACGAGCAGTACTTC
- | TRBJ2-3 | 15 | many | TRBV9 | CASSVEAASTDTQYF | TGTGCCAGCAGCGTAGAAGCGGCTAGCACAGATACGCAGTATTTT
- | TRBJ2-7 | 14 | - | TRBV3-1 | CASSQKGLSYEQYF | TGTGCCAGCAGCCAAAAAGGGCTTTCCTACGAGCAGTACTTC
TRBD2 | TRBJ2-4 | 13 | many | TRBV3-1 | CASSQDMGGLKYF | TGTGCCAGCAGCCAAGATATGGGAGGGTTGAAGTACTTC
- | TRBJ1-5 | 14 | many | TRBV3-1 | CASSRRPVNQPQHF | TGTGCCAGCAGCCGACGGCCCGTCAATCAGCCCCAGCATTTT
- | TRBJ2-7 | 14 | few | TRBV29-1 | CSVEDPRSSYEQYF | TGCAGCGTTGAAGATCCACGGAGCTCCTACGAGCAGTACTTC
- | TRBJ1-4 | 13 | many | TRBV10-3 | CAISGGNNEKLFF | TGTGCCATCAGTGGGGGAAACAATGAAAAACTGTTTTTT
- | TRBJ1-2 | 14 | few | TRBV18 | CAISPPGTGYGYTF | TGTGCCATCTCACCTCCCGGGACGGGCTATGGCTACACCTTC
TRBD1 | TRBJ2-7 | 14 | - | TRBV18 | CASSPGTGPYEQYF | TGTGCCAGCTCACCCGGGACAGGGCCTTACGAGCAGTACTTC
- | TRBJ1-1 | 16 | many | TRBV12-3/TRBV12-4 | CASNPGRRIMNTEAFF | TGTGCCAGCAACCCTGGACGCAGAATCATGAACACTGAAGCTTTCTTT
- | TRBJ2-1 | 14 | many | TRBV20-1 | CSARDGNSYNEQFF | TGCAGTGCTAGAGACGGAAACTCCTACAATGAGCAGTTCTTC
- | TRBJ1-5 | 13 | - | TRBV18 | CASSPDKDQPQHF | TGTGCCAGCTCACCAGACAAAGATCAACCCCAGCATTTT